The rows below give T cell receptor beta chains drawn from one sample of a study of CXCR3-negative and CXCR3-positive naive CD8 T cells. No DNA is given; TCRdb re-called the 5' RACE reads and lists each CDR3 protein once. The table gives about 40,000 distinct CDR3 sequences; the top ten clones make up 6.5% to 8.5% of it. Sample: memory CD8+ T cells from blood. The receptors originated from a human donor in good health. Some clones in this sample may be carry-over from other donors' samples. Both conserved end residues are part of each CDR3. A clone size is listed for some rows: how often the clone was seen (once, few, many), or a class if it is expanded.

size	V	J	CDR3
NA	TRBV28	TRBJ2-1	CASSLHAGDNEQFF
NA	TRBV5-1	TRBJ2-7	CASSLSPGQGTYEQYF
NA	TRBV7-8	TRBJ2-1	CASSLGLAVNNEQFF
NA	TRBV28	TRBJ2-7	CASSLSAMSSYEQYF
NA	TRBV5-1	TRBJ2-1	CASSIQAGDLGEQFF
NA	TRBV7-6	TRBJ2-5	CASSPYGTTQETQYF
NA	TRBV29-1	TRBJ2-1	CSGGHSSYNEQFF
NA	TRBV7-8	TRBJ2-1	CASSFTGTEQFF
NA	TRBV29-1	TRBJ1-4	CSVEGLVGKLFF
NA	TRBV6-1	TRBJ2-7	CASSEATGLFNEQYF
NA	TRBV29-1	TRBJ1-2	CSALDRHSRNYGYTF
medium-sized	TRBV7-6	TRBJ2-1	CASSLEVSRDEQFF
medium-sized	TRBV6-2/TRBV6-3	TRBJ2-3	CASSYSTSTDTQYF
NA	TRBV7-9	TRBJ2-2	CASSSEAVTNTGELFF
NA	TRBV6-4	TRBJ2-6	CASSEGGANVLTF
NA	TRBV6-5	TRBJ2-7	CASSFGPTGNEQYF
NA	TRBV28	TRBJ1-5	CASSLGWGEVQPQHF
NA	TRBV29-1	TRBJ1-2	CSVDGEVDGYYGYTF
NA	TRBV10-3	TRBJ2-3	CAISKDPEVDTQYF
NA	TRBV12-3/TRBV12-4	TRBJ2-1	CASSPGTGGAGHPYNEQFF
NA	TRBV7-6	TRBJ2-7	CASSLGGGQQYF
NA	TRBV7-9	TRBJ2-3	CASSFQGTSGDSTDTQYF
NA	TRBV3-1	TRBJ2-3	CASSPGGRGDTNTQYF
NA	TRBV6-2/TRBV6-3	TRBJ1-5	CASRDDLVGGNQPQHF
NA	TRBV11-2	TRBJ2-3	CASSLRGDNQYPTSTDTQYF
NA	TRBV7-8	TRBJ2-3	CASSSSGDTQYF
NA	TRBV20-1	TRBJ2-7	CSAGDTRLDVQYF
NA	TRBV6-2/TRBV6-3	TRBJ2-2	CASTPGTGDTGELFF
NA	TRBV28	TRBJ2-7	CASSPRAWGRREQYF
NA	TRBV29-1	TRBJ2-3	CSAGEFTDTQYF
NA	TRBV7-6	TRBJ2-7	CASSSRDGYEQYF
NA	TRBV4-1	TRBJ2-5	CASSQEDYQETQYF
NA	TRBV28	TRBJ2-5	CASSLSGVQETQYF
NA	TRBV7-9	TRBJ2-7	CASSLDAGDWYEQYF
NA	TRBV25-1	TRBJ2-2	CASSGVAGGNTGELFF
NA	TRBV6-2/TRBV6-3	TRBJ2-1	CASSRGAGIDEQFF
NA	TRBV7-3	TRBJ2-2	CASSSQDISGELFF
NA	TRBV6-2/TRBV6-3	TRBJ1-6	CASSYSDAASPLHF
NA	TRBV5-5	TRBJ2-7	CASSSHRGVRDEQYF
NA	TRBV28	TRBJ2-5	CASRRDGSKTQYF
NA	TRBV7-9	TRBJ2-3	CASSLYTDTQYF
NA	TRBV13	TRBJ2-1	CASSPESSYNEQFF
NA	TRBV29-1	TRBJ2-7	CSVVESSYEQYF
NA	TRBV28	TRBJ1-5	CASSFSHYSNQPQHF
NA	TRBV7-9	TRBJ1-2	CASSPTQDSLNYGYTF
NA	TRBV12-3/TRBV12-4	TRBJ2-1	CASSLRRNEQFF
NA	TRBV4-1	TRBJ2-7	CASSQEPGTGAEQYF
NA	TRBV20-1	TRBJ2-7	CSASGGGDLDEQYF
NA	TRBV7-8	TRBJ2-5	CASSNGQGQETQYF